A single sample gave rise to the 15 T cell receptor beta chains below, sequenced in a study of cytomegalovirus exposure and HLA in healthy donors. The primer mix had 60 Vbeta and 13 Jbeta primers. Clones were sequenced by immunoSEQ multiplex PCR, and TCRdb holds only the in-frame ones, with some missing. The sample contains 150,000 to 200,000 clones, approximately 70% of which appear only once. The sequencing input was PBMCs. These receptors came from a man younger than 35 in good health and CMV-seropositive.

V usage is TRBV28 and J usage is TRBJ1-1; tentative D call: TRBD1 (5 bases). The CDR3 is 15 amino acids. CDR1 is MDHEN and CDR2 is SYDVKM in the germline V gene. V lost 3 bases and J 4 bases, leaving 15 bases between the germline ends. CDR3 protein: CASSLQGSGATEAFF. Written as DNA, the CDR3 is TGTGCCAGCAGTTTGCAGGGTTCGGGTGCCACTGAAGCTTTCTTT.

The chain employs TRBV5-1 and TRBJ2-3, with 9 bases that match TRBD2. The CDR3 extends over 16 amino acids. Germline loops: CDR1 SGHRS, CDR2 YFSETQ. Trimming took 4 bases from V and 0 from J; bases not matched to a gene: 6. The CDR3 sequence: CASSRIAGASTDTQYF. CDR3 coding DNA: TGCGCCAGCAGCCGGATAGCGGGAGCTAGCACAGATACGCAGTATTTT.

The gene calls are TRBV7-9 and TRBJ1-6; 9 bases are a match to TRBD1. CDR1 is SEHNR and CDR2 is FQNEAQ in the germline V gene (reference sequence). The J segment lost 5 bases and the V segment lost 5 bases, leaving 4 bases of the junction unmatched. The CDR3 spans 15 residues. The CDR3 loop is CASSHGQGHNSPLHF. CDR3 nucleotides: TGTGCCAGCAGCCACGGACAGGGGCATAATTCACCCCTCCACTTT.

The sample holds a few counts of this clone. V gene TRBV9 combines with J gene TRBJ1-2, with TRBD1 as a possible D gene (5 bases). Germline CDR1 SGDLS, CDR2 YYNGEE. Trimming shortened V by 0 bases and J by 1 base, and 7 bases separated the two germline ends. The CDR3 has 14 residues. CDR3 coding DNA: TGTGCCAGCAGCGTAGGGGGGGATAACTATGGCTACACCTTC. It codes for CASSVGGDNYGYTF.

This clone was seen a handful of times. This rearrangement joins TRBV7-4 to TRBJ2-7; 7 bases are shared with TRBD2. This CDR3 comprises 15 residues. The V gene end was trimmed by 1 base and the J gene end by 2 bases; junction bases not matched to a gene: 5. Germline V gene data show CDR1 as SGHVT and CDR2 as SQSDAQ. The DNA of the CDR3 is TGTGCCAGCAGCTTAGTCCTAGCGGATACCTACGAGCAGTACGTC. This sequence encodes CASSLVLADTYEQYV.

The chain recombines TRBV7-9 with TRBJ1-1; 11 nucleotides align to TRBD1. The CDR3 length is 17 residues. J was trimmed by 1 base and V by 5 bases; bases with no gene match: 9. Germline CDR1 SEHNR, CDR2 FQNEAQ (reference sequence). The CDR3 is CASSKQPGTGGNTEAFF. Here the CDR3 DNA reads TGTGCCAGCAGCAAACAGCCCGGGACAGGGGGGAACACTGAAGCTTTCTTT.

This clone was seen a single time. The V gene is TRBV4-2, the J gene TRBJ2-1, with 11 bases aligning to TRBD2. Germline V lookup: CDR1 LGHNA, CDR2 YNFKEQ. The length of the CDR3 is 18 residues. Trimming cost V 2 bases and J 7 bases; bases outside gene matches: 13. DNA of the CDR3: TGTGCCAGCAGCCAATCTCCTAGCGGGAGGCCAGCAGGGAATGAGCAGTTCTTC. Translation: CASSQSPSGRPAGNEQFF.

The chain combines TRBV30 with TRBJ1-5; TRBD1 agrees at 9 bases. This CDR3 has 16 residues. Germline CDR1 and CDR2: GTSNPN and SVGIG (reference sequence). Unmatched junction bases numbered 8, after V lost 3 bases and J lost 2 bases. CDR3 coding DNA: TGTGCCTGGAGCCCGGACAGGGGAACGGGCAATCAGCCCCAGCATTTT. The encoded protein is CAWSPDRGTGNQPQHF.

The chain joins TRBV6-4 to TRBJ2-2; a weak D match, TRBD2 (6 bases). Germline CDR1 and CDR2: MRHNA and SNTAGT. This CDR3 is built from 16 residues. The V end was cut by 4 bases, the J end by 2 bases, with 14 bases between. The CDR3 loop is CASSGEGGANTGELFF. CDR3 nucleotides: TGTGCCAGCAGTGGGGAAGGCGGGGCCAACACCGGGGAGCTGTTTTTT.

The DNA of the CDR3 is TGTGCCAGTGCCCCGGGACAAAGTAAAACCGGGGAGCTGTTTTTT. Protein product: CASAPGQSKTGELFF. The chain joins TRBV6-5 to TRBJ2-2; D may be TRBD1 (6 bases). The V and J ends lost 9 bases and 5 bases respectively, with 19 bases between them. The germline gives CDR1 MNHEY, CDR2 SVGAGI. The CDR3 is 15 amino acids.

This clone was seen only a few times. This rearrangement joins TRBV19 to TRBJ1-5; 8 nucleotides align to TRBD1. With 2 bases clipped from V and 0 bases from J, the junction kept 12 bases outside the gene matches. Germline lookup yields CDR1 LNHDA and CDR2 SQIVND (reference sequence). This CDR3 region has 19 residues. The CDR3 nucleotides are TGTGCCAGTAGTATAATTAGGACAGGGCGGAGGAATAGCAATCAGCCCCAGCATTTT. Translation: CASSIIRTGRRNSNQPQHF.

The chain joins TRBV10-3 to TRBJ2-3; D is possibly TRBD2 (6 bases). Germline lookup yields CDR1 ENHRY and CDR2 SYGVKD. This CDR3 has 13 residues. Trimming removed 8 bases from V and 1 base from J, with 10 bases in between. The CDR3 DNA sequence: TGTGCCATCGGAGGGCAGGGCACAGATACGCAGTATTTT. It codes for CAIGGQGTDTQYF.

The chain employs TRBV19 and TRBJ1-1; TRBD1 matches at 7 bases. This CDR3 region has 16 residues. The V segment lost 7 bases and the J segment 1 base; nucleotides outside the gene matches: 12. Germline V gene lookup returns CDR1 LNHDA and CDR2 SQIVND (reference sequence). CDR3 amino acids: CASNIRGKVSNTEAFF. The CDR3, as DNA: TGTGCCAGTAACATCAGGGGGAAGGTTTCGAACACTGAAGCTTTCTTT.

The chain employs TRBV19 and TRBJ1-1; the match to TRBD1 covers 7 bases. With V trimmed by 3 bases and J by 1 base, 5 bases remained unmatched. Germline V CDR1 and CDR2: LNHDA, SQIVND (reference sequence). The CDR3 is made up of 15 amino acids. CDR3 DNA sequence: TGTGCCAGTAGTATTCGGGACAGCCAGAACACTGAAGCTTTCTTT. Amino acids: CASSIRDSQNTEAFF.

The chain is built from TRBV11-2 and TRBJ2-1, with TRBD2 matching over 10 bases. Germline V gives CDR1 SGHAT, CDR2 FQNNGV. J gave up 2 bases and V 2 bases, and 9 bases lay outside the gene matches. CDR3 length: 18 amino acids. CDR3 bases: TGTGCCAGCAGCTTAAGCGGGAGGGCCCGGAGGGCCTACAATGAGCAGTTCTTC. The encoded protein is CASSLSGRARRAYNEQFF. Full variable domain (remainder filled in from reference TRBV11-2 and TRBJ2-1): EAGVAQSPRYKIIEKRQSVAFWCNPISGHATLYWYQQILGQGPKLLIQFQNNGVVDDSQLPKDRFSAERLKGVDSTLKIQPAKLEDSAVYLCASSLSGRARRAYNEQFFGPGTRLTVL.